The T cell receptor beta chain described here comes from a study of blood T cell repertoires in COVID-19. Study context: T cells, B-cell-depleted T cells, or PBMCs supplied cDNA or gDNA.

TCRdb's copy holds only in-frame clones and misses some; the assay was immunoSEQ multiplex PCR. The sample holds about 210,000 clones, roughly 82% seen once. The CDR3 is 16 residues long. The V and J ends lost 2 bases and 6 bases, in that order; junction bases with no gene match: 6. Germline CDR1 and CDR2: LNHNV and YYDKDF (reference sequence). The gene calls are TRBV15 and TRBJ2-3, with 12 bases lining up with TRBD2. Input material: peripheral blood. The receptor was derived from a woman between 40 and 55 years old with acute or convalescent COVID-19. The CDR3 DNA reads TGTGCCACCAGCAGAACACTAGCGGGGGGCCTTGATACGCAGTATTTT. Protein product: CATSRTLAGGLDTQYF.